This TCR beta chain was recovered during a study of T cell changes during pregnancy in multiple sclerosis. Here immunoSEQ multiplex PCR was the method, and the copy in TCRdb shows in-frame clones only, minus some. The sample includes some 74,000 clones, about 92% of them seen just once. Germline V gives CDR1 SGHTA, CDR2 FQGNSA. The V end lost 1 base, the J end lost 3 bases, and 10 bases lay between the germline ends. This CDR3 spans 14 amino acids. This sequence was found in a female donor with multiple sclerosis, enrolled in a pregnancy study. The source was peripheral blood, collected before pregnancy. The chain couples TRBV7-2 to TRBJ2-7; D remains unclear. CDR3 region: CASSLVTEVYEQYF. CDR3 DNA sequence: TGTGCCAGCAGCTTAGTAACAGAAGTCTACGAGCAGTACTTC.